This TCR beta chain was sequenced in a study of metastatic and nonmetastatic thyroid tumors. TCRdb reanalyzed the PCR reads via MiXCR. The sample lists fewer than 20,000 clones, roughly a quarter occurring once. Ahead of thyroid surgery, no patient had received treatment of any kind. Trimming pared 0 bases from V and 5 bases from J, leaving 15 bases between. The CDR3 sequence is 15 residues long. The germline V gene has CDR1 SGHRS and CDR2 YFSETQ. Sequenced: tumor tissue. The clonotype originates from a female donor with papillary thyroid cancer or a benign thyroid nodule (not recorded which). Some clones in this sample may be carry-over from other donors' samples. V usage is TRBV5-1 and J usage is TRBJ2-7, with no clear D. The DNA for the CDR3 is TGCGCCAGCAGCTTGGTACGCCGACCTGGGGACGAGCAGTACTTC. This translates into CASSLVRRPGDEQYF.